Detailed here is one T cell receptor beta chain. Original data processing: Estimation of nucleated cell counts relied on the amplification of reference gene primers. This table comes from immunoSEQ multiplex PCR, and its TCRdb copy is limited to in-frame clones, with some not included. The DNA gave D and trimming, while V, J and clone size come from that table. The table lists about 53,000 clones, 90% to 95% of them singletons, with more than 3% in the top ten. The entry originates in a study of blood T cell repertoires in COVID-19. Overall study context: The cDNA or gDNA used as material had been derived from T cells, B-cell-depleted T cells, or PBMCs.

There are 12 residues in the CDR3. Germline V gives CDR1 MNHEY, CDR2 SMNVEV (reference sequence). V lost 7 bases, J lost 5 bases, and 5 bases stayed unmatched. This receptor was identified in a human donor in a cohort sampled during active COVID-19. The chain carries TRBV27 and TRBJ2-7; TRBD1 aligns across 7 bases. The sample taken for sequencing was peripheral blood. The CDR3 DNA sequence: TGTGCCAGCAAGGGGGCCTTTGACGAGCAGTACTTC. This gives the protein CASKGAFDEQYF.